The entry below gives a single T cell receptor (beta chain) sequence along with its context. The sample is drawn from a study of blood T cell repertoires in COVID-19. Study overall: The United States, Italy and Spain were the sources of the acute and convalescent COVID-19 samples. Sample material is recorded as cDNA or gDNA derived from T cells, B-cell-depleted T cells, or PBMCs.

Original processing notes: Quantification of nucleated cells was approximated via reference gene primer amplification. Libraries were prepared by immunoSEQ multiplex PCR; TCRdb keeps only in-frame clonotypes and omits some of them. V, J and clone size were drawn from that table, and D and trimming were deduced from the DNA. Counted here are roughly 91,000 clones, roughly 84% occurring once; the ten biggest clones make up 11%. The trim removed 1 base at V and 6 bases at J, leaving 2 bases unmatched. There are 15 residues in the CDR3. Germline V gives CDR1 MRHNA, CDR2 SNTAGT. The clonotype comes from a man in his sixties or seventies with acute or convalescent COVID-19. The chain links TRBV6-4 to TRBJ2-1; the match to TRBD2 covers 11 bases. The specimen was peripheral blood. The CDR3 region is CASSDFSGGVNEQFF. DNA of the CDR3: TGTGCCAGCAGTGACTTTAGCGGGGGGGTCAATGAGCAGTTCTTC.